A single sample is the source of the 3 T cell receptor beta chains below, sequenced in a study of shared clonotypes between healthy human individuals. CD8 cells classed as naive were CD45RO-negative and positively selected for CCR7, excluding terminally differentiated effector memory CD45RA+ cells. The repertoire was sequenced with immunoSEQ multiplex PCR; TCRdb's copy has only in-frame clones and lacks some. Among 500,000 to 700,000 clones, about 95% were seen once, and the ten largest hold 0.095% to 0.14%. Sequenced input: naive CD8+ T cells sorted from blood. These receptors came from a woman under 40 in good health.

This sequence joins TRBV6-5 and TRBJ2-2; 7 bases fit TRBD2. This CDR3 contains 13 residues. J was trimmed by 6 bases and V by 7 bases; bases with no gene match: 5. Germline CDR1 is MNHEY and CDR2 is SVGAGI. CDR3 in amino acids: CASNEGGPGELFF. The CDR3 nucleotides are TGTGCCAGCAATGAGGGAGGGCCCGGGGAGCTGTTTTTT.

The chain recombines TRBV5-6 with TRBJ2-7; 8 bases agree with TRBD1. The trim removed 4 bases at V and 2 bases at J, leaving 5 bases unmatched. CDR1 is SGHDT, CDR2 YYEEEE, per germline. This CDR3 has 14 amino acids. CDR3 loop: CASSAGTGPYEQYF. For the CDR3, the DNA is TGTGCCAGCAGCGCCGGGACAGGCCCCTACGAGCAGTACTTC.

The chain employs TRBV6-5 and TRBJ2-7, with TRBD2 matching 10 bases. The germline V gene has CDR1 MNHEY and CDR2 SVGAGI. V shed 1 base, J shed 3 bases, and the junction held 3 bases outside the gene matches. This CDR3 comprises 15 residues. The CDR3 DNA sequence: TGTGCCAGCAGTTACTATTTAGCGGGAGGCTACGAGCAGTACTTC. Its translation is CASSYYLAGGYEQYF.